Included here is one TCR beta chain sequence, with context. Its antigen is unidentified. These data are taken from a study of neoadjuvant nivolumab and ipilimumab in lung cancer. Overall study findings and caveats: Resected-tumor TCR richness correlated positively with pretherapy blood richness. A small number of samples were TCR sequenced.

Profiled with immunoSEQ multiplex PCR; TCRdb holds only in-frame clones, not every one. The sample gives some 50,000 clones, around 89% of which show up once; about 3.5% is in the top ten. Trimming took off 2 bases at V and 2 bases at J, with 6 bases between the two ends. The germline V gene has CDR1 MGHDK and CDR2 SYGVNS. This CDR3 spans 14 amino acids. The chain carries TRBV25-1 and TRBJ2-2, with D uncertain. This sample comprised blood, obtained before neoadjuvant nivolumab, alone or with ipilimumab. The source of this sequence is an adult with non-small cell lung cancer. Some clones in this sample may be carry-over from other donors' samples. This chain's CDR3 is CASSEGLNTGELFF. The CDR3 nucleotides are TGTGCCAGCAGTGAAGGGCTTAACACCGGGGAGCTGTTTTTT.